This TCR beta chain was captured in a study of T cells in Graves' hyperthyroidism and ophthalmopathy. What was amplified from RNA transcripts were TCR beta CDR3 regions. The HTBI primer set served for first-round RT-PCR of the TCR CDR3. TCRdb reanalysed the multiplex PCR reads using MiXCR and keeps one entry per CDR3 protein. The sample carries hundreds of thousands of distinct CDR3 sequences, around 16% recorded once. Germline values: CDR1 MNHNS, CDR2 SASEGT. The CDR3 has 17 residues. Trimming took off 3 bases at V and 0 bases at J, with 12 bases between the two ends. Study findings and constraints: Most thyroid-expanded clonotypes above 0.001 were also found in blood.

As to this clonotype: Its target is not known.

The chain combines TRBV6-1 with TRBJ1-6; D may be TRBD1 (5 bases). The sample comprised blood. This sequence was found in a middle-aged woman with Graves' ophthalmopathy. The CDR3: CASSDNGRVSYNSPLHF. CDR3 coding DNA: TGTGCCAGCAGTGATAACGGCAGGGTCTCCTATAATTCACCCCTCCACTTT.